This entry concerns a single T cell receptor beta chain. Source study methods: Estimation of nucleated cell counts relied on the amplification of reference gene primers. The data were produced by immunoSEQ multiplex PCR, yet TCRdb's version contains in-frame clones alone and is incomplete. The D gene and trimming were derived from the DNA, and the V and J assignments and clone size from that table. The sample has under 300,000 clones; 85% are singletons. This sample is drawn from a study of blood T cell repertoires in COVID-19. Looking at the study overall: The study drew acute and convalescent COVID-19 samples from the United States, Italy and Spain. The analysed material was cDNA or gDNA that came from T cells, B-cell-depleted T cells, or PBMCs.

The receptor was isolated from a human donor in a cohort sampled during active COVID-19. Sequenced: peripheral blood.

The CDR3 sequence is CASSTNSGGDRTEAFF. The CDR3 region has the DNA TGTGCCAGCAGTACGAACTCAGGGGGCGACCGCACTGAAGCTTTCTTT. The rearrangement uses TRBV6-6 and TRBJ1-1; 8 bases agree with TRBD1. CDR3 length equals 16 residues. CDR1 is MNHNY and CDR2 is SVGAGI in the germline V gene (reference sequence). Trimming took 5 bases from V and 4 from J; bases not matched to a gene: 12.